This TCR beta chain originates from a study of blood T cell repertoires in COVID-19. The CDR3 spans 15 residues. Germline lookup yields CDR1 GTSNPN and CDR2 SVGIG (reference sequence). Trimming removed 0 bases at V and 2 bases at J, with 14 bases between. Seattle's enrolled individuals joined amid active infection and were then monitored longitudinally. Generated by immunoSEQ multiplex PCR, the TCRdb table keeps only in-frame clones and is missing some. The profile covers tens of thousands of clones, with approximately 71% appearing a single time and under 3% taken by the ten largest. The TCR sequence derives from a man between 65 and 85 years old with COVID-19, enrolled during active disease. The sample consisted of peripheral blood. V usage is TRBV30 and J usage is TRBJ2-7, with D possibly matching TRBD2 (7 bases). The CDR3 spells CAWSVGGARAYEQYF. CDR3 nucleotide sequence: TGTGCCTGGAGTGTAGGGGGGGCGCGGGCCTACGAGCAGTACTTC.